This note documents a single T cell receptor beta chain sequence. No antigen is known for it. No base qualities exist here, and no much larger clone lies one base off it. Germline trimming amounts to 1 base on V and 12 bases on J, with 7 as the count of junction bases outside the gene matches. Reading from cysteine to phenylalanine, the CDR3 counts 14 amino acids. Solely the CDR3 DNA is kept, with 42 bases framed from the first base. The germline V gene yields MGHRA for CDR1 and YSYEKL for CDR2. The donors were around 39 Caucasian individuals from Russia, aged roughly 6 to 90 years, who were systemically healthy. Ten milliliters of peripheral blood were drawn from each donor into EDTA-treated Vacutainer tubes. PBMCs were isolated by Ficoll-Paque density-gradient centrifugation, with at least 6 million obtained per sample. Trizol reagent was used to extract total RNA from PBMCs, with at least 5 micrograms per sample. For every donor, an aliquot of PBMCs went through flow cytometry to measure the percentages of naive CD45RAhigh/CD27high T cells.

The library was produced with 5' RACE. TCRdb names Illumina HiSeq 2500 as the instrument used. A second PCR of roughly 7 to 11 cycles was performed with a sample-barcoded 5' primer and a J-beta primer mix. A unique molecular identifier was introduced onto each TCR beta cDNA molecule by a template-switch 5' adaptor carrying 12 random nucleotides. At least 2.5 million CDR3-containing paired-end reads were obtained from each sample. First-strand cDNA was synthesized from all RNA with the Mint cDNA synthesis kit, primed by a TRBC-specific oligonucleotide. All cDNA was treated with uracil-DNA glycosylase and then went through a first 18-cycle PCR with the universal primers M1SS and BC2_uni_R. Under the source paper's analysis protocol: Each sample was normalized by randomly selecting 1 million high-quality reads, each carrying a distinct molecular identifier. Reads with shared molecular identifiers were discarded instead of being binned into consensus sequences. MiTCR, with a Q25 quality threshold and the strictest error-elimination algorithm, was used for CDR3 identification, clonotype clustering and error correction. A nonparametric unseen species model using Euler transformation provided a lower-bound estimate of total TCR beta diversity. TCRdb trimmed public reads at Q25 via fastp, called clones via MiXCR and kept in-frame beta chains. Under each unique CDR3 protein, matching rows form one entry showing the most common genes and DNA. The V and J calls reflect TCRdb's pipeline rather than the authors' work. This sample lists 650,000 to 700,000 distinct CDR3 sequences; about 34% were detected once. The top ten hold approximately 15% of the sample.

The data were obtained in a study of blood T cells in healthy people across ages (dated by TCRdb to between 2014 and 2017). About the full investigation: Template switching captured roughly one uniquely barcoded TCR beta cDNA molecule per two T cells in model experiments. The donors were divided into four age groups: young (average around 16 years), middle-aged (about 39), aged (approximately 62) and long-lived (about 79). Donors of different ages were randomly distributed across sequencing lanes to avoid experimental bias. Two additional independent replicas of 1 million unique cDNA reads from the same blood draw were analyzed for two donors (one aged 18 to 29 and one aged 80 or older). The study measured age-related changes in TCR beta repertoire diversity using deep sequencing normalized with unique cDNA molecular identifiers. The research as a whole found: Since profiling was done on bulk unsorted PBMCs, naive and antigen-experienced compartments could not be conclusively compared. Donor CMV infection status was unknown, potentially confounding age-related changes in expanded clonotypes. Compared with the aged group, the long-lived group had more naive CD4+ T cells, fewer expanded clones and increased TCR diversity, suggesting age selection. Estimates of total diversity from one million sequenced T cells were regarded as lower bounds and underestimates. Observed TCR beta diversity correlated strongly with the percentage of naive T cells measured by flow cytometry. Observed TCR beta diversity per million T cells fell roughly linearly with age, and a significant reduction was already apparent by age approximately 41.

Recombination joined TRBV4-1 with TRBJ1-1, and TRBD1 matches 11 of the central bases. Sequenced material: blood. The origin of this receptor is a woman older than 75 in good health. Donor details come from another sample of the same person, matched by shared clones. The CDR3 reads CASSQVGTGGPPFF. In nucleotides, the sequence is TGCGCCAGCAGCCAAGTCGGGACAGGGGGGCCACCTTTCTTT.